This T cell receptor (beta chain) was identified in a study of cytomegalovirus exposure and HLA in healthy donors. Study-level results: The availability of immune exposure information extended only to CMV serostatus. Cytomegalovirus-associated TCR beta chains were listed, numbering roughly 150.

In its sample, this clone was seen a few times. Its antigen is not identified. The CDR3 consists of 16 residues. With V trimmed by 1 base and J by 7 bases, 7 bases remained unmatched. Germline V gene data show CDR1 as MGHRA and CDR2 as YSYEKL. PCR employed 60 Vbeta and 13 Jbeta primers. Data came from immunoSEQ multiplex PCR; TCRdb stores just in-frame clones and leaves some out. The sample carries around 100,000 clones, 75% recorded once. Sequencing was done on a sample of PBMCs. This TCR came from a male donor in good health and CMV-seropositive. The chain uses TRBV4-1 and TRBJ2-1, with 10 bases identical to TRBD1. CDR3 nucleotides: TGCGCCAGCAGCCAAGTTCGGGGACAGGGGAGTAATGAGCAGTTCTTC. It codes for CASSQVRGQGSNEQFF.